The clone carrying this T cell receptor beta chain was detected once. What it binds is unknown. The data were taken from a study of cytomegalovirus exposure and HLA in healthy donors. Study in general: Most donors, less than 85% of some 400 genotyped, fell in the Caucasian-associated ancestry cluster. Study-wide findings and caveats: Accurate HLA-A and HLA-B prediction from TCR beta sequences was reported for most subjects. In a later analysis, V- and J-gene trimming of beta chains associated with a DCLRE1C missense variant, replicated independently.

The CDR3 contains 15 residues. Germline CDR1 is SGHRS and CDR2 is YFSETQ. V was shortened by 2 bases and J by 0 bases, with 11 bases between the two germline ends. Primers: 60 Vbeta forward and 13 Jbeta reverse. Assay used: immunoSEQ multiplex PCR; TCRdb lists only in-frame clones, some missing. The sample includes over 100,000 clones, 65% to 90% of them seen just once. The sequencing sample was made of PBMCs. The chain joins TRBV5-1 to TRBJ1-1; possible D gene TRBD1, 5 bases. This TCR came from a woman in her twenties or thirties in good health and CMV-seronegative. CDR3 coding DNA: TGCGCCAGCAGCTTACAGGCAGCAATGAACACTGAAGCTTTCTTT. Its translation is CASSLQAAMNTEAFF.